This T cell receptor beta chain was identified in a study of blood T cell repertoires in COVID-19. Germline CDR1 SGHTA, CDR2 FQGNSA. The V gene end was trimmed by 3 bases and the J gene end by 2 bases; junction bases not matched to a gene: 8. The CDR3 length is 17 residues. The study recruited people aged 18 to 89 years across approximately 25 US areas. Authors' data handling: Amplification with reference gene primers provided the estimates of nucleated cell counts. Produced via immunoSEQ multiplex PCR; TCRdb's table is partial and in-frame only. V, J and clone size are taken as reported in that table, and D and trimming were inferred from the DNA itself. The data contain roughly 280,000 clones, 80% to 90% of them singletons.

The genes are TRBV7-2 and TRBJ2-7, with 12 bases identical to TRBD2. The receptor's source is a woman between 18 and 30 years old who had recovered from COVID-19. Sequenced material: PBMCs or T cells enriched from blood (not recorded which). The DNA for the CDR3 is TGTGCCAGCAGCTTTCCTAGCGGGGGGGCTTGGACCTACGAGCAGTACTTC. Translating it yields CASSFPSGGAWTYEQYF. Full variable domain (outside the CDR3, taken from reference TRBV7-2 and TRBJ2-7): GAGVSQSPSNKVTEKGKDVELRCDPISGHTALYWYRQSLGQGLEFLIYFQGNSAPDKSGLPSDRFSAERTGGSVSTLTIQRTQQEDSAVYLCASSFPSGGAWTYEQYFGPGTRLTVT.